Reported below is one T cell receptor beta chain. Its matching antigen is unknown. These data come from a study of shared clonotypes between healthy human individuals. Study outcomes and limitations: Roughly 5% of naive CD4 clonotypes were common to several donors.

The V and J ends lost 4 bases and 5 bases respectively, with 15 bases between them. The CDR3 is 14 amino acids. The germline CDR1 and CDR2 sequences are SGHRS and YFSETQ. The repertoire was sequenced with immunoSEQ multiplex PCR; TCRdb's copy has only in-frame clones and lacks some. The table includes under 2.5 million clones, roughly 90% detected once. Source material: naive CD4+ T cells from PBMCs. Documented subset: CD45RA+ positively selected. The clonotype comes from a man aged 18-30 years in good health. Some clones in this sample may be carry-over from other donors' samples. The chain employs TRBV5-1 and TRBJ2-5; D ambiguous. CDR3 in amino acids: CASSRDAQRETQYF. DNA of the CDR3: TGCGCCAGCAGCCGCGACGCCCAGAGGGAGACCCAGTACTTC.